The source of this T cell receptor beta chain is a study of human T cells and chemical hapten exposure. Study-level information: Minor volume differences among pooled libraries chiefly drove per-sample TCR yield variation. Overall study results and limits: After DPC sensitization, TCRs above 1 in 1000 frequency showed no change.

The library tagged individual cDNA molecules with unique molecular identifiers. Per the original methods: The median was 95,638 TCRs per sample, ranging 23,224 to 690,600. TCRdb reprocessed the RACE reads via MiXCR and lists one record per CDR3 protein. The V and J calls and clone size are TCRdb's, not the authors'. The data hold approximately 81,000 distinct CDR3 sequences, with roughly 8.6% observed a single time. Germline CDR1 is SGHRS and CDR2 is YFSETQ. The CDR3 runs 16 residues. The junction had 8 bases not matched to a gene; V was cut back by 5 bases and J by 2 bases. Of note for this clonotype: Its cognate antigen is unknown.

As for time point: healthy volunteer bleed at 6 weeks. Total RNA was isolated from unfractionated whole blood. Specimen: whole blood. This rearrangement joins TRBV5-1 to TRBJ2-3, with 10 positions matching TRBD2. The clonotype was recovered from a male donor in good health. Some clones in this sample may be carry-over from other donors' samples. The CDR3 loop is CASRDGTSAPTDTQYF. The CDR3 DNA follows: TGCGCCAGCAGAGACGGGACTAGCGCTCCCACAGATACGCAGTATTTT.